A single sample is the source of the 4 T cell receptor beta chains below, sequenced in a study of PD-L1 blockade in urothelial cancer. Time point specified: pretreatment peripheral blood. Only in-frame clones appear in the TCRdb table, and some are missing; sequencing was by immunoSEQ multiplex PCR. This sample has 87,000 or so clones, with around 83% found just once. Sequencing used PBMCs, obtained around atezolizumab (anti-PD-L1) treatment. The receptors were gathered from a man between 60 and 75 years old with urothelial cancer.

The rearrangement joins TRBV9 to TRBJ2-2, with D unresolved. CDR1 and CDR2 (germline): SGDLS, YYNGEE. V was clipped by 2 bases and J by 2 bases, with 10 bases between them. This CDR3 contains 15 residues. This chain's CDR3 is CASSVSLSNTGELFF. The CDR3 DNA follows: TGTGCCAGCAGCGTCTCGCTATCTAACACCGGGGAGCTGTTTTTT.

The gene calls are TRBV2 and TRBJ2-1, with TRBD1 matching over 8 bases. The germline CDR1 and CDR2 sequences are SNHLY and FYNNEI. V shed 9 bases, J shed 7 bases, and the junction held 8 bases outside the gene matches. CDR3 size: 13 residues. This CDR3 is CASQGQAVNEQFF. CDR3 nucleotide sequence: TGTGCCAGTCAGGGACAGGCAGTAAATGAGCAGTTCTTC.

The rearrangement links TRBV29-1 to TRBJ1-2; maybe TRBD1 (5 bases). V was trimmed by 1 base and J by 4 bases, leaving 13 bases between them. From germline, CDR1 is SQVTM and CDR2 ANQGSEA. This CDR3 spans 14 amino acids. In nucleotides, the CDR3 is TGCAGCGTTGAAGCTACAGGACGATTCTATGGCTACACCTTC. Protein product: CSVEATGRFYGYTF.

CDR3 nucleotides: TGTGCCAGCAGCTTAGCGAGGGGGGGGGCAGATACGCAGTATTTT. The encoded protein is CASSLARGGADTQYF. The chain uses TRBV7-9 and TRBJ2-3; weak D call: TRBD2 (7 bases). CDR1 is SEHNR and CDR2 is FQNEAQ in the germline V gene (reference sequence). V was shortened by 0 bases and J by 4 bases, with 11 bases between the two germline ends. The CDR3 runs 15 residues. Full variable domain (rest looked up from reference TRBV7-9 and TRBJ2-3): DTGVSQNPRHKITKRGQNVTFRCDPISEHNRLYWYRQTLGQGPEFLTYFQNEAQLEKSRLLSDRFSAERPKGSFSTLEIQRTEQGDSAMYLCASSLARGGADTQYFGPGTRLTVL.